Below, 13 T cell receptor beta chains from the same sample are listed, as sequenced in a study of regulatory T cells in long-lasting Graves disease. Both iRepertoire HTBI primers and Arm-PCR of CDR3 regions were used to build the TCR beta libraries. MiXCR, run by TCRdb on the multiplex PCR reads, gives a single entry per CDR3 protein. This table holds 390,000 or so distinct CDR3 sequences, about 12% found once. The time point is: newly diagnosed GD, antithyroid drugs for less than 3 months. From RNA extracted from PBMCs, the TCR library was made. This same sample was also taken into another study, of T cells in Graves' hyperthyroidism and ophthalmopathy.

Sequencing was performed on peripheral blood mononuclear cells (PBMCs), taken at new diagnosis, from a patient treated with antithyroid drugs. The receptor set was obtained from a woman younger than 35 with Graves disease.

This clonotype has a count of ten or more. The gene calls are TRBV28 and TRBJ2-1; D is ambiguous. The CDR3 sequence is 12 residues long. Germline V lookup: CDR1 MDHEN, CDR2 SYDVKM. The V gene lost 4 bases and the J gene lost 8 bases, with 9 bases spanning the gap. DNA for the CDR3: TGTGCCAGCAGTTCGGCCCAAGATGAGCAGTTCTTC. Translated, it gives CASSSAQDEQFF.

This clonotype was counted many times. This chain links TRBV9 with TRBJ1-4, with TRBD1 identical over 7 bases. Germline V gene lookup returns CDR1 SGDLS and CDR2 YYNGEE. The ends lost 3 bases at V and 6 bases at J; junction bases unmatched: 8. This CDR3 contains 15 residues. The chain's CDR3 is CASSAFPGQYEKLFF. CDR3 coding DNA: TGTGCCAGCAGCGCCTTTCCGGGACAGTATGAAAAACTGTTTTTT. Combining the CDR3 with reference TRBV9 and TRBJ1-4 gives the whole variable domain DSGVTQTPKHLITATGQRVTLRCSPRSGDLSVYWYQQSLDQGLQFLIQYYNGEERAKGNILERFSAQQFPDLHSELNLSSLELGDSALYFCASSAFPGQYEKLFFGSGTQLSVL.

V is TRBV3-1 and J is TRBJ1-1; D is undetermined. The ends were cut back, 0 bases at V and 0 bases at J, with 5 bases in the middle. Germline CDR1 reads LGHDT; CDR2 reads YNNKEL (reference sequence). The CDR3 contains 14 residues. CDR3 sequence: CASSQDIVNTEAFF. CDR3 in DNA: TGTGCCAGCAGCCAAGATATCGTGAACACTGAAGCTTTCTTT.

This clonotype has a count of ten or more. The chain has TRBV6-5 and TRBJ2-6; 11 positions agree with TRBD1. Unmatched junction bases numbered 8, after V lost 4 bases and J lost 3 bases. Germline V gives CDR1 MNHEY, CDR2 SVGAGI. The CDR3 length is 18 residues. CDR3 coding DNA: TGTGCCAGCAGTTTCCGTCCCGGGACAGGGGGTGGGGCCAACGTCCTGACTTTC. As protein: CASSFRPGTGGGANVLTF.

The count of this clonotype is one. V and J are TRBV4-3 and TRBJ2-2, with 7 bases that match TRBD1. The CDR3 runs 18 residues. Germline values: CDR1 LGHNA, CDR2 YSLEER. V lost 4 bases to trimming and J lost 1 base; unmatched junction nucleotides: 12. In DNA, the CDR3 is TGCGCCAGCAGCCGAGGACAGGCCTTCCATGGGAACACCGGGGAGCTGTTTTTT. It specifies CASSRGQAFHGNTGELFF.

The rearrangement uses TRBV7-9 and TRBJ1-3; D gene uncertain. The CDR3 spans 20 residues. Germline V lookup: CDR1 SEHNR, CDR2 FQNEAQ (reference sequence). Trimming pared 1 base from V and 1 base from J, leaving 23 bases between. CDR3 sequence (DNA): TGTGCCAGCAGCTTAGAGTTCATTACTGGCGGGTTTGAGTCTGGAAACACCATATATTTT. It is translated as CASSLEFITGGFESGNTIYF.

The chain joins TRBV4-1 to TRBJ1-5; D gene unclear. Germline V gene sequence: CDR1 MGHRA, CDR2 YSYEKL. V lost 1 base to trimming and J lost 0 bases, with 25 bases between them. The CDR3 extends over 21 amino acids. This chain's CDR3 is CASSQVKISRASRLSNQPQHF. CDR3 nucleotides: TGCGCCAGCAGCCAAGTTAAAATCTCGCGGGCCAGCCGTCTTAGCAATCAGCCCCAGCATTTT.

This clonotype was detected many times. J is TRBJ1-1 and V is TRBV10-3, with no clear D. Germline assignment: CDR1 ENHRY and CDR2 SYGVKD. The length of the CDR3 is 14 residues. Deletions cut 8 bases from V and 1 base from J, with 14 bases between. The CDR3 region is CAIGSGVGNTEAFF. In DNA form, the CDR3 reads TGTGCCATCGGATCTGGGGTTGGGAACACTGAAGCTTTCTTT.

This clonotype was recorded many times. The chain uses TRBV29-1 and TRBJ1-1; 8 bases map to TRBD1. Germline trimming cut 3 bases from V and 7 bases from J; bases unmatched to any gene: 7. Germline values: CDR1 SQVTM, CDR2 ANQGSEA. CDR3 length: 13 amino acids. CDR3 nucleotide sequence: TGCAGCGTTGATGGGACAGGTCGGAATGAAGCTTTCTTT. Residues: CSVDGTGRNEAFF.

Only a few counts were recorded for this clonotype. The V call is TRBV20-1, the J call TRBJ1-1; D is perhaps TRBD1 (6 bases). V was pared by 6 bases and J by 2 bases, with 16 bases between. Germline loops: CDR1 DFQATT, CDR2 SNEGSKA (reference sequence). This CDR3 has 14 residues. CDR3 amino acids: CSAGGGRPNTEAFF. CDR3 coding DNA: TGCAGTGCGGGGGGGGGCAGGCCAAACACTGAAGCTTTCTTT.

The rearrangement joins TRBV7-2 to TRBJ2-7; 9 positions agree with TRBD2. The CDR3 has 16 residues. Unmatched junction bases numbered 9, after V lost 5 bases and J lost 1 base. Germline V lookup: CDR1 SGHTA, CDR2 FQGNSA. CDR3 nucleotide sequence: TGTGCCAGCAGCCCCGGACCAGCGGGAGGATCCTACGAGCAGTACTTC. This codes for CASSPGPAGGSYEQYF. The full variable domain, completed using reference TRBV7-2 and TRBJ2-7, is GAGVSQSPSNKVTEKGKDVELRCDPISGHTALYWYRQSLGQGLEFLIYFQGNSAPDKSGLPSDRFSAERTGGSVSTLTIQRTQQEDSAVYLCASSPGPAGGSYEQYFGPGTRLTVT.

The V and J genes are TRBV7-9 and TRBJ2-2; D ambiguous. V shed 1 base and J shed 2 bases, with 17 bases lying between them. There are 18 residues in the CDR3. Germline V gene sequence: CDR1 SEHNR, CDR2 FQNEAQ (reference sequence). CDR3 region: CASSLVADQKLNTGELFF. CDR3 sequence (DNA): TGTGCCAGCAGCTTAGTCGCGGATCAGAAACTAAACACCGGGGAGCTGTTTTTT.

This clonotype has at least ten counts. The J gene is TRBJ2-5, the V gene TRBV4-3, with unresolved D. This CDR3 is built from 16 residues. Between the trimmed V and J ends, which lost 0 bases and 1 base, there was a span of 12 bases. CDR1 is LGHNA, CDR2 YSLEER, per germline. The CDR3 sequence: CASSQDVGPSQETQYF. The CDR3 DNA sequence: TGCGCCAGCAGCCAAGATGTAGGACCGAGCCAAGAGACCCAGTACTTC.